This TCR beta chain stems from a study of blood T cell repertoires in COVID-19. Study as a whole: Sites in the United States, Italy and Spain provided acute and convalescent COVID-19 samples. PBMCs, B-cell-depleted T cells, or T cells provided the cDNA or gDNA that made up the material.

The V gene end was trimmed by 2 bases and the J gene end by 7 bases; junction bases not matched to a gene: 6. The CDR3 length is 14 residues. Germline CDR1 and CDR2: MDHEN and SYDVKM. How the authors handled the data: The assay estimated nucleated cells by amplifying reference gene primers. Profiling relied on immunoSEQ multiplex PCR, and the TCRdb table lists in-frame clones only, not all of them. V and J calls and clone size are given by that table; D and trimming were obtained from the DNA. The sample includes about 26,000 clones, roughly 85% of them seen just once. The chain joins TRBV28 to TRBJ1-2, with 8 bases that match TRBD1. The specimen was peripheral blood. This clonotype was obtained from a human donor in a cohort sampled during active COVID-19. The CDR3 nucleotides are TGTGCCAGCAGTTTAGCGGACAGGGAGGGTGGCTACACCTTC. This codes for CASSLADREGGYTF.